The rows below give T cell receptor beta chains drawn from one sample of a study of blood T cell repertoires in COVID-19. Here immunoSEQ multiplex PCR was the method, and the copy in TCRdb shows in-frame clones only, minus some. The profile shows approximately 150,000 clones, around 81% of them singletons. The sample taken for sequencing was peripheral blood. Every receptor here comes from a woman aged 80 or older with COVID-19, enrolled during active disease. Both conserved end residues are part of each CDR3. The D gene is left open where the match is weak. Clone size is not always given. Where it is, it says once, few, many or a class for expanded clones.

size	J	V	D	CDR3	DNA
NA	TRBJ2-7	TRBV20-1	NA	CSADGDYEQYF	TGCAGTGCCGACGGGGACTACGAGCAGTACTTC
NA	TRBJ2-7	TRBV6-6	TRBD1	CASSPTGSYEQYF	TGTGCCAGCAGTCCGACAGGGTCCTACGAGCAGTACTTC
NA	TRBJ1-5	TRBV18	NA	CASSPGGSFNQPQHF	TGTGCCAGCTCACCCGGGGGGAGTTTCAATCAGCCCCAGCATTTT
NA	TRBJ1-1	TRBV15	TRBD1	CATSRNAPGTGGTEAFF	TGTGCCACCAGCAGGAACGCCCCCGGGACAGGGGGCACTGAAGCTTTCTTT
NA	TRBJ1-2	TRBV6-6	TRBD1	CASSQPGTGGEGYGYTF	TGTGCCAGCAGTCAGCCCGGGACAGGGGGCGAGGGCTATGGCTACACCTTC
NA	TRBJ1-6	TRBV5-1	TRBD1	CASSLITTGRNSPLHF	TGCGCCAGCAGCCTAATTACGACAGGGAGGAATTCACCCCTCCACTTT
NA	TRBJ2-5	TRBV5-1	TRBD2	CASSRSGAKELETQYF	TGCGCCAGCAGCAGAAGCGGGGCCAAAGAATTGGAGACCCAGTACTTC
few	TRBJ1-3	TRBV9	NA	CASSVGVGNTIYF	TGTGCCAGCAGCGTAGGAGTTGGAAACACCATATATTTT
NA	TRBJ1-2	TRBV10-3	TRBD1	CAIQDRNYGYTF	TGTGCCATCCAGGACAGGAATTATGGCTACACCTTC
NA	TRBJ2-5	TRBV3-1/TRBV3-2	TRBD2	CASSSRTSGVQETQYF	TGTGCCAGCAGCTCCCGGACTAGCGGGGTCCAAGAGACCCAGTACTTC
NA	TRBJ2-1	TRBV7-9	NA	CASRAPGGEQFF	TGTGCCAGCAGAGCCCCGGGGGGCGAGCAGTTCTTC
NA	TRBJ1-2	TRBV19	TRBD1	CASSGRDRRNYGYTF	TGTGCCAGTAGTGGAAGGGACAGGAGAAACTATGGCTACACCTTC
NA	TRBJ1-1	TRBV9	TRBD1	CASSGQGMNTEAFF	TGTGCCAGCAGCGGACAGGGGATGAACACTGAAGCTTTCTTT
NA	TRBJ1-3	TRBV9	NA	CASSVDGVTGNTIYF	TGTGCCAGCAGCGTAGATGGAGTCACTGGAAACACCATATATTTT
NA	TRBJ2-7	TRBV7-9	NA	CASSIGHRTTYEQYF	TGTGCCAGCAGCATAGGACACCGGACAACCTACGAGCAGTACTTC
few	TRBJ1-3	TRBV11-2	NA	CASSLIQGSGNTIYF	TGTGCCAGCAGCTTAATTCAGGGCTCTGGAAACACCATATATTTT
NA	TRBJ2-2	TRBV2	NA	CATGGRAAKTGELFF	TGTGCCACCGGTGGGCGGGCAGCAAAGACCGGGGAGCTGTTTTTT
NA	TRBJ2-3	TRBV5-1	NA	CASSGVAATDTQYF	TGCGCCAGCAGCGGAGTTGCGGCCACAGATACGCAGTATTTT
NA	TRBJ1-2	TRBV5-7	TRBD1	CASNHTGEQAGNYGYTF	TGTGCCAGCAACCACACAGGGGAGCAGGCCGGGAACTATGGCTACACCTTC
NA	TRBJ2-7	TRBV5-8	NA	CASSLLQVPSYEQYF	TGTGCCAGCAGTCTCCTACAGGTCCCCTCCTACGAGCAGTACTTC
NA	TRBJ1-5	TRBV2	NA	CASRRDSNQPQHF	TGTGCCAGCCGCAGGGACTCCAATCAGCCCCAGCATTTT
NA	TRBJ1-1	TRBV28	TRBD1	CASSFGQEPEAFF	TGTGCCAGCAGTTTCGGACAGGAGCCAGAAGCTTTCTTT
NA	TRBJ2-1	TRBV5-3	TRBD2	CARSPSGRGYNEQFF	TGTGCCAGAAGCCCTAGCGGGAGGGGCTACAATGAGCAGTTCTTC
NA	TRBJ2-1	TRBV9	TRBD2	CASSVAPPPLAGGPYNEQFF	TGTGCCAGCAGCGTAGCGCCCCCACCACTAGCGGGGGGCCCGTACAATGAGCAGTTCTTC
NA	TRBJ1-5	TRBV2	TRBD1	CASKGATVQPQHF	TGTGCCAGCAAGGGGGCGACGGTTCAGCCCCAGCATTTT
NA	TRBJ1-5	TRBV5-6	NA	CASSLRGSIQPQHF	TGTGCCAGCAGCTTGAGGGGGAGTATTCAGCCCCAGCATTTT
NA	TRBJ2-5	TRBV2	NA	CASIGWQEGRSETQYF	TGTGCCAGCATTGGGTGGCAGGAGGGGCGATCAGAGACCCAGTACTTC
once	TRBJ2-1	TRBV24-1	TRBD2	CATSAPDLAGGRYNEQFF	TGTGCCACCAGTGCCCCCGATTTAGCGGGAGGAAGATACAATGAGCAGTTCTTC
NA	TRBJ2-3	TRBV11-2	TRBD1	CASTLAGTATDTQYF	TGTGCCAGCACCCTCGCCGGGACAGCCACAGATACGCAGTATTTT
NA	TRBJ2-1	TRBV20-1	NA	CSANEGVSYNEQFF	TGCAGTGCTAATGAGGGCGTCTCCTACAATGAGCAGTTCTTC
NA	TRBJ1-3	TRBV29-1	TRBD1	CSVGTRGSGTGERNTIYF	TGCAGCGTTGGCACGCGGGGAAGCGGGACAGGGGAACGCAACACCATATATTTT
NA	TRBJ2-1	TRBV24-1	TRBD2	CATSDPGLAGGFWNEQFF	TGTGCCACCAGTGATCCAGGACTAGCGGGAGGGTTTTGGAATGAGCAGTTCTTC
NA	TRBJ2-3	TRBV9	TRBD1	CASSDRGRTDTQYF	TGTGCCAGCAGCGACAGGGGGCGCACAGATACGCAGTATTTT
NA	TRBJ2-7	TRBV13	TRBD1	CASSSRDRDYEQYF	TGTGCCAGCAGCTCCCGGGACAGGGACTACGAGCAGTACTTC
NA	TRBJ2-5	TRBV2	NA	CASSEADRQQETQYF	TGTGCCAGCAGTGAAGCCGACAGACAACAAGAGACCCAGTACTTC
NA	TRBJ1-6	TRBV6-6	TRBD1	CASSRQGSFYNSPLHF	TGTGCCAGCAGTCGACAGGGCTCTTTCTATAATTCACCCCTCCACTTT
NA	TRBJ2-6	TRBV6-4	TRBD2	CASSDSAGGPGANVLTF	TGTGCCAGCAGTGATAGCGCGGGGGGGCCTGGGGCCAACGTCCTGACTTTC
NA	TRBJ1-6	TRBV5-4	TRBD1	CASSSDRGPRPLHF	TGTGCCAGCAGCTCCGACAGGGGGCCCAGACCCCTCCACTTT
NA	TRBJ1-1	TRBV11-2	NA	CASSLSRVGGAFF	TGTGCCAGCAGCTTATCCAGGGTGGGGGGAGCTTTCTTT
few	TRBJ1-2	TRBV6-6	NA	CASSYGAGGYTF	TGTGCCAGCAGTTACGGGGCTGGAGGCTACACCTTC
NA	TRBJ2-1	TRBV5-1	NA	CASSSAGLNEQFF	TGCGCCAGCAGCTCCGCGGGGTTGAATGAGCAGTTCTTC
once	TRBJ2-4	TRBV19	NA	CASSIRAKNIQYF	TGTGCCAGTAGTATACGAGCCAAAAACATTCAGTACTTC
NA	TRBJ1-2	TRBV4-1	TRBD1	CASSQDRQGDYGYTF	TGCGCCAGCAGCCAAGACAGACAGGGCGACTATGGCTACACCTTC
NA	TRBJ2-5	TRBV14	TRBD1	CASSPQGAGETQYF	TGTGCCAGCAGCCCACAGGGGGCCGGAGAGACCCAGTACTTC
NA	TRBJ2-3	TRBV28	NA	CASSFLGSTDTQYF	TGTGCCAGCAGCTTTCTAGGGAGTACAGATACGCAGTATTTT
NA	TRBJ1-4	TRBV27	TRBD1	CASSYGTGASNEKLFF	TGTGCCAGCAGTTATGGGACAGGGGCCTCTAATGAAAAACTGTTTTTT
few	TRBJ2-5	TRBV2	NA	CASKMAGSWETQYF	TGTGCCAGCAAGATGGCCGGGAGTTGGGAGACCCAGTACTTC
few	TRBJ1-5	TRBV3-1/TRBV3-2	TRBD1	CASSPGTGPRQPQHF	TGTGCCAGCAGCCCCGGGACAGGGCCGAGACAGCCCCAGCATTTT